This TCR beta chain derives from a study of control samples from healthy donors and cancer patients. This clone was detected only once. The germline V gene encodes CDR1 MGHRA and CDR2 YSYEKL. Trimming took 4 bases from V and 3 from J; bases not matched to a gene: 3. CDR3 length equals 13 residues. Data came from immunoSEQ multiplex PCR; TCRdb stores just in-frame clones and leaves some out. Among roughly 84,000 clones, around 91% were seen once, and the ten largest hold around 17%. Sequencing was carried out using blood. This rearrangement joins TRBV4-1 to TRBJ2-7, with 7 bases aligning to TRBD1. The receptor's source is a man aged 45 to 65 in good health. The CDR3 DNA reads as TGCGCCAGCAGCCGAGGGGACAGCTACGAGCAGTACTTC. It encodes CASSRGDSYEQYF.